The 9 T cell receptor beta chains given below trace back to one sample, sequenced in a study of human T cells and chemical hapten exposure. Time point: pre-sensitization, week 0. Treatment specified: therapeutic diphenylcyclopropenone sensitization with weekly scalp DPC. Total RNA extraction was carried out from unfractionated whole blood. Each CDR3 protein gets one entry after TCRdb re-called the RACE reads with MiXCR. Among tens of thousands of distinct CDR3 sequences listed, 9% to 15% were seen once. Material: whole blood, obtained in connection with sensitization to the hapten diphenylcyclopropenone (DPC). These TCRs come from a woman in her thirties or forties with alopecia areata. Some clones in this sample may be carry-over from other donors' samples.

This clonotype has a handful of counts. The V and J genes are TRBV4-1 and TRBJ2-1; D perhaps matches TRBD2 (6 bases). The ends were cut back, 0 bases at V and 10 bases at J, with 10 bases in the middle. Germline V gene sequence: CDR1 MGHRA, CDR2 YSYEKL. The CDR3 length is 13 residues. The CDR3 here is CASSQERDYEQFF. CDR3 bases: TGCGCCAGCAGCCAAGAGCGGGATTACGAGCAGTTCTTC.

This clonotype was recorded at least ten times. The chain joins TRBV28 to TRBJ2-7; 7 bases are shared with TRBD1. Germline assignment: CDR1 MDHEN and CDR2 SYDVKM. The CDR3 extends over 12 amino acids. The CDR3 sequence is CASSSPSRQGEV. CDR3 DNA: TGTGCCAGCAGTTCTCCTTCTAGGCAGGGGGAAGTC.

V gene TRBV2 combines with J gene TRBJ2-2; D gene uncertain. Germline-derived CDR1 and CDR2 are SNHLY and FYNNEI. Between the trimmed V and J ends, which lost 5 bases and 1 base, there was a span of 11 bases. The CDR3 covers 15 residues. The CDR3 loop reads CASSITWGNTGELFF. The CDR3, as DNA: TGTGCCAGCAGTATCACCTGGGGGAACACCGGGGAGCTGTTTTTT. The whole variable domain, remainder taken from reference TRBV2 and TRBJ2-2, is EPEVTQTPSHQVTQMGQEVILRCVPISNHLYFYWYRQILGQKVEFLVSFYNNEISEKSEIFDDQFSVERPDGSNFTLKIRSTKLEDSAMYFCASSITWGNTGELFFGEGSRLTVL.

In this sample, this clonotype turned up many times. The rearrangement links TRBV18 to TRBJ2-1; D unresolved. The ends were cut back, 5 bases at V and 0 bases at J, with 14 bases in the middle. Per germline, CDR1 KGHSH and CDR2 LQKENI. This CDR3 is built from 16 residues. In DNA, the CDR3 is TGTGCCAGCTCAAGAGGATCCGTTGGCTCCTACAATGAGCAGTTCTTC. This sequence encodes CASSRGSVGSYNEQFF. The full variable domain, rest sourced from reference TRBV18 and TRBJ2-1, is NAGVMQNPRHLVRRRGQEARLRCSPMKGHSHVYWYRQLPEEGLKFMVYLQKENIIDESGMPKERFSAEFPKEGPSILRIQQVVRGDSAAYFCASSRGSVGSYNEQFFGPGTRLTVL.

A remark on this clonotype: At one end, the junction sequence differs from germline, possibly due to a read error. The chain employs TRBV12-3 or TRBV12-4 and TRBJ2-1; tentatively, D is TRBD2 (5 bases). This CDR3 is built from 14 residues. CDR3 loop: CVSSNRGIYNEQFF. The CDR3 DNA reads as TGTGTCAGCAGCAATAGAGGGATCTACAATGAGCAGTTCTTC.

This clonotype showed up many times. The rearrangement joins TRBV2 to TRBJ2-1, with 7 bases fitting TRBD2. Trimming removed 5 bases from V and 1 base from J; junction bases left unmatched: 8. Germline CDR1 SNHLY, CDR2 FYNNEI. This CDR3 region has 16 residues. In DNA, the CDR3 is TGTGCCAGCAGTCGAACTTGGGACTATTCCTACAATGAGCAGTTCTTC. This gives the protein CASSRTWDYSYNEQFF.

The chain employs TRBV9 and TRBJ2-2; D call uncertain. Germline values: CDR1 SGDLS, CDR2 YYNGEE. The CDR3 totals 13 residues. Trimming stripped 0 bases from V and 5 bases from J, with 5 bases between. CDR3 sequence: CASSVVGTGELFF. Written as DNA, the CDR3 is TGTGCCAGCAGCGTAGTGGGTACCGGGGAGCTGTTTTTT.

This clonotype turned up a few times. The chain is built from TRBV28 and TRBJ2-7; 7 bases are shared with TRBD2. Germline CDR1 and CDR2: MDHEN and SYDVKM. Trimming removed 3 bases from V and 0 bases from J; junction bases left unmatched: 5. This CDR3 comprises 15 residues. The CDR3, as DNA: TGTGCCAGCAGTTTCGCGGGCGGGAGCTCCTACGAGCAGTACTTC. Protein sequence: CASSFAGGSSYEQYF.

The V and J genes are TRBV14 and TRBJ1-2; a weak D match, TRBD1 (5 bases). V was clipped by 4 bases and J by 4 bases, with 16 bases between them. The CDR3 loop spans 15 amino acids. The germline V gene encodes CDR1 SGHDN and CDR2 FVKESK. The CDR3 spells CASSRTTGASYGYTF. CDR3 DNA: TGTGCCAGCAGCCGTACCACCGGGGCCTCCTATGGCTACACCTTC.